This record looks at one T cell receptor beta chain sequence and its context. The CDR3 runs to 15 residues. With 7 bases removed from V and 0 bases from J, the gap between germline ends came to 13 bases. Germline V gene sequence: CDR1 MDHEN, CDR2 SYDVKM. The sample comes from a study of blood T cell repertoires in COVID-19. Overall study context: The United States, Italy and Spain were the sources of the acute and convalescent COVID-19 samples. PBMCs, B-cell-depleted T cells, or T cells were the source of the cDNA or gDNA that made up the material.

Under the authors' procedure: How many nucleated cells were present was estimated from reference gene primer amplification. Here immunoSEQ multiplex PCR was the method, and the copy in TCRdb shows in-frame clones only, minus some. Clone size and the V and J calls come from that table; the DNA yielded D and trimming. The table has around 93,000 clones, roughly 82% seen once. The sequence came from a man of 80 years or more with acute or convalescent COVID-19. The chain links TRBV28 to TRBJ1-3; perhaps TRBD1 as D (6 bases). The sample was peripheral blood. The CDR3: CASTSGHLSGNTIYF. The DNA of the CDR3 is TGTGCCAGCACCTCGGGACACCTCTCTGGAAACACCATATATTTT.